What follows describes a single TCR beta chain. What antigen it recognizes has not been identified. It has no much larger one-base neighbor in the sample; base qualities were not kept. The sample's time point label, decoded: baseline before first vaccination. Samples from vaccinated people were obtained from the UK trials COV001 and COV002, which included a single-blind randomized controlled phase 2/3 trial of AZD1222 (ChAdOx1 nCoV-19) in healthy adults. Trial participant PBMC samples were collected at day 0 and day 28 after the second dose for TCRbeta chain sequencing. The CDR3 regions of human TCRbeta chains were subjected to immunosequencing. On the authors' methods: Repertoire TCRs were matched against a reference library of SARS-CoV-2-specific TCRs generated with the MIRA antigen-specificity platform. Breadth was defined as the fraction of unique TCRs that were SARS-CoV-2-associated, and depth was defined as the fraction of total T cells that were SARS-CoV-2-associated. Using the MIRA data, each spike-specific TCR was mapped to the spike region that the TCR reacts to and placed in a CD4 or CD8 class. Log10-transformed breadth and depth values were compared by one-way ANOVA with Sidak's multiple comparisons tests. Imported from immuneACCESS, the table was reduced by TCRdb to in-frame sequences with V and J called. These copies leave out some clones; in studies compared against another copy, an unresolved V gene accounts for under half, and the cause of the remainder is not known. That table is the source of V, J and clone size, and D and trimming were worked out from the DNA. For this sample the table gives around 160,000 clones, of which about 92% were detected only once. The biggest ten clones account for 1.5% to 2% of the sample.

The data belong to a study of T cell responses to AZD1222 COVID-19 vaccine (dated by TCRdb to the early 2020s). For the wider study: AZD1222 recipients whose second dose came at about 4 weeks and those whose second dose came at about 12 weeks were combined into one group, since spike-specific TCR depth and breadth did not differ between the two schedules. TCR sequencing was performed for roughly 240 trial participants, of whom about 200 were given two doses of AZD1222 and approximately 25 were given two doses of MenACWY control vaccine. Trial participants were enrolled into age subgroups of 18-55, 56-69 and 70-plus years, which contained 148, 28 and 57 TCR-sequenced participants, respectively.

Paper-wide results and their limitations: Most participants were white British and females outnumbered males, and the authors suggested that clonal diversity may have been underestimated. In the small 56-69-year group, the increase in depth fell short of significance, most likely because of low power. A significant rise in spike-specific TCR breadth and depth was observed after two AZD1222 doses relative to day 0 and relative to MenACWY recipients. CD4 TCRs associated with the vaccine covered the entire spike protein, and the dominant responses were in regions 160-218 and 743-854. Only five or six AZD1222 recipients were SARS-CoV-2 seropositive at baseline, limiting conclusions about previously exposed vaccinees. Epitopes outside the regions mutated in the B.1.351 and B.1.1.7 variants were reportedly recognized by nearly half of the unique spike-specific TCRs. Because no samples from the day 14 peak response were available, repertoires could be characterized only after the peak T cell response.

The CDR3 holds 15 amino acids from the cysteine to the phenylalanine. Kept here is only the CDR3 DNA, which spans 45 bases and is read in frame from base 1. Trimming leaves V shorter by 2 bases and J shorter by 5 bases, with the junction holding 5 bases beyond the gene matches. The germline V gene gives CDR1 as SNHLY and CDR2 as FYNNEI. This TCR derives from an adult in good health. Recombination linked TRBV2 to TRBJ2-5; TRBD2 agrees with 10 junctional bases. Material: peripheral blood, obtained on day 0 of AZD1222 vaccination. The CDR3: CASSERTSGRETQYF. The DNA sequence is as follows: TGTGCCAGCAGTGAAAGGACTAGCGGAAGGGAGACCCAGTACTTC.